This T cell receptor (beta chain) was profiled in a study of response to subunit inactivated influenza vaccine. General study points: A suggestion made by the authors is that each seasonal influenza vaccination recruits few new T cells.

The CDR3 contains 13 residues. V lost 1 base and J lost 8, with 11 bases in between. The germline V gene has CDR1 SEHNR and CDR2 FQNEAQ (reference sequence). For this clonotype: Its antigen is still unknown.

One entry per CDR3 protein, called by TCRdb with MiXCR from the RT-PCR reads. The sample contains roughly 180,000 distinct CDR3 sequences, 7.5% to 10% of which appear only once. The chain carries TRBV7-9 and TRBJ2-5, with TRBD1 as a possible D gene (5 bases). The specimen comprised non-naive T cells sorted from PBMCs, sampled on the day of vaccination. The receptor was derived from a man aged 45-65 years who received an inactivated influenza vaccine. CDR3 sequence reads: CASSLGKDKTQYF. CDR3 DNA sequence: TGTGCCAGCAGCTTAGGCAAGGACAAAACCCAGTACTTC.